The following is a TCR beta chain sequence with its context. The antigen remains undetermined. These data belong to a study of vaccination and CD4 T cells after COVID-19. At the level of the study: The authors used overlapping spike peptides from SARS-CoV-2, HCoV-NL63, HCoV-OC43 and HCoV-229E to stimulate cells.

The CDR3 length is 15 residues. Trimming stripped 0 bases from V and 3 bases from J, with 11 bases between. Germline CDR1 is MNHEY and CDR2 is SVGAGI. Scientists ran DNA taken from cultured CD4+ T cells through the Oncomine TCR Beta short-read assay for sequencing. Cultured CD4+ T cells yielded the extracted genomic DNA. MiXCR was run by TCRdb on the PCR reads, yielding one entry per CDR3 protein. The table records about 20,000 distinct CDR3 sequences, around 50% of them present only once. Described treatment: roughly 11-day PBMC culture with coronavirus spike peptide pools or control peptides (ViraFEST assay). ViraFEST stimulated the growth of antigen-specific T cells using peptide pools and subsequently profiled their TCRs by sequencing.

The chain couples TRBV6-5 to TRBJ1-2; D is unclear. The sequence derives from a human donor who had recovered from COVID-19. Sequencing was performed on CD4+ T cells from blood, cultured in vitro. The CDR3 spells CASSYSSRSDYGYTF. The CDR3 DNA follows: TGTGCCAGCAGTTACTCTTCGCGGAGTGACTATGGCTACACCTTC.